This TCR beta chain was documented in a study of technical replicates of blood from a few donors. The protocol was immunoSEQ multiplex PCR, while the TCRdb copy is restricted to in-frame clones and leaves out a portion. The sample has 53,000 or so clones, 80% to 95% seen once. The receptor was isolated from a human donor in good health. Some clones in this sample may be carry-over from other donors' samples. Sequenced sample: PBMCs.

CDR3 nucleotides: TGTGCCAGCAGTGAAAACCGACTAGCGGTAGGAAGGGGGGAGACCCAGTACTTC. Protein: CASSENRLAVGRGETQYF. The rearrangement joins TRBV6-1 to TRBJ2-5; 9 bases map to TRBD2. The germline gives CDR1 MNHNS, CDR2 SASEGT. CDR3 length: 18 residues. With 2 bases clipped from V and 5 bases from J, the junction kept 15 bases outside the gene matches.